This T cell receptor beta chain appears in the sequencing data of a study of blood T cell repertoires in COVID-19. Study background: Nucleic acid was either cDNA or gDNA, and it came from T cells, B-cell-depleted T cells, or PBMCs.

This clone was picked up a small number of times. As handled by the study authors: Reference gene primers were amplified, and this amplification served to estimate nucleated cell counts. Sequencing used immunoSEQ multiplex PCR; TCRdb keeps in-frame clones, though not all of them. Clone size and V and J calls were adopted from that table, with D and trimming inferred from the DNA. Here the sample spans approximately 330,000 clones, roughly 89% being singletons. The sequenced material came from peripheral blood. This TCR was sampled from a woman in her forties with COVID-19, enrolled during active disease.

The CDR3 region is CAISNRDRGAKQYF. CDR3 nucleotides: TGTGCCATCAGCAATCGGGACAGGGGGGCAAAGCAGTACTTC. This rearrangement joins TRBV10-3 to TRBJ2-7; 11 bases are shared with TRBD1. CDR1 and CDR2 from the germline V gene are ENHRY and SYGVKD. V was pared by 6 bases and J by 8 bases, with 9 bases of the junction left unmatched. The CDR3 sequence is 14 residues long.